This TCR beta chain emerged from a study of cytomegalovirus exposure and HLA in healthy donors. Germline V CDR1 and CDR2: MNHEY, SMNVEV (reference sequence). Trimming took off 6 bases at V and 1 base at J, with 12 bases between the two ends. The CDR3 runs 15 residues. PCR amplification relied on 60 Vbeta primers (plus 13 Jbeta primers). Sequencing used immunoSEQ multiplex PCR; TCRdb keeps in-frame clones, though not all of them. This specimen shows about 200,000 clones; the ten leading clones hold 6.5%. Remarks on this clone: What it recognizes is unknown.

General study points: A previous analysis found most TCR beta V segments productive roughly 87% or roughly 30% of the time.

The J gene is TRBJ1-4, the V gene TRBV27, with D uncertain. This TCR was sampled from a man aged 30 to 45 in good health and CMV-seronegative. Material: PBMCs. The CDR3 region has the DNA TGTGCCAGCAGCCTCAGACAAGGAACTAATGAAAAACTGTTTTTT. Protein sequence: CASSLRQGTNEKLFF.